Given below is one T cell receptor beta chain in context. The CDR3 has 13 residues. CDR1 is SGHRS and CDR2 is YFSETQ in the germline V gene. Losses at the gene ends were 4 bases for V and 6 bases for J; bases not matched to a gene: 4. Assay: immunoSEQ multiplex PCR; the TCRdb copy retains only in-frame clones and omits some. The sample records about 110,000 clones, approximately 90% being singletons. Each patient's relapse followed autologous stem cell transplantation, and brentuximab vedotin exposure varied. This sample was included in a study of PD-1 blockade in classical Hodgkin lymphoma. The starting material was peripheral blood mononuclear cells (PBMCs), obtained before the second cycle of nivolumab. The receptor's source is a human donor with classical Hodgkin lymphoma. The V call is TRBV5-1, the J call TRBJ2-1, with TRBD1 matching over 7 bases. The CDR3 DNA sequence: TGCGCCAGCAGCGTGGGGACAGTCAATGAGCAGTTCTTC. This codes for CASSVGTVNEQFF.